These T cell receptor beta chains were read from a single sample in a study of cytomegalovirus exposure and HLA in healthy donors. Sequencing was performed with immunoSEQ multiplex PCR; in TCRdb, only in-frame clones are kept and a portion is missing. The sample contains approximately 110,000 clones, around 15% of which appear only once. Source material: PBMCs. These receptors were taken from a female donor in good health and CMV-seronegative. CDR3s include the opening cysteine and the closing phenylalanine or tryptophan. The D gene is left open where the match is weak. Clone size is given for some rows only: seen once, a few or many times, or a class if the clone is expanded.

d_call | clone_size | j_call | v_call | cdr3_nt | cdr3_aa
NA | NA | TRBJ2-7 | TRBV7-9 | TGTGCCAGCAGCTTACAGGGCCGCTACGAGCAGTACTTC | CASSLQGRYEQYF
NA | few | TRBJ2-7 | TRBV7-3 | TGTGCCAGCAGCTTAAAAGGGGGAAACAACTACGAGCAGTACTTC | CASSLKGGNNYEQYF
TRBD2 | few | TRBJ2-3 | TRBV7-2 | TGTGCCAGCAGCCAAACCCATAGCGGGAGGGGCACAGATACGCAGTATTTT | CASSQTHSGRGTDTQYF
TRBD1 | NA | TRBJ2-7 | TRBV4-3 | TGCGCCAGCAGCCAAGACGTCCAGGGGGCAGGGGAGCAGTACTTC | CASSQDVQGAGEQYF
NA | NA | TRBJ1-5 | TRBV30 | TGTGCCTGGAGTGTAATACGGGGGGGCAATCAGCCCCAGCATTTT | CAWSVIRGGNQPQHF
TRBD2 | NA | TRBJ2-5 | TRBV29-1 | TGCAGCGTAGTGGGCGGGGGGGATCGAGAGACCCAGTACTTC | CSVVGGGDRETQYF
NA | few | TRBJ1-2 | TRBV19 | TGTGCCAGTAGTATCCCGGACAGCCCCTATGGCTACACCTTC | CASSIPDSPYGYTF
TRBD2 | NA | TRBJ2-2 | TRBV5-4 | TGTGCCAGCAGCTTGGATGGCGGGGGGGGCACCGGGGAGCTGTTTTTT | CASSLDGGGGTGELFF
TRBD1 | few | TRBJ1-2 | TRBV5-4 | TGTGCCAGCAATTCCGGCGACAGGGTCTATGGCTACACCTTC | CASNSGDRVYGYTF
TRBD2 | NA | TRBJ2-1 | TRBV7-6 | TGTGCCAGCAGCTTGGAACGTCAACTAGCGTCTGAGCAGTTCTTC | CASSLERQLASEQFF
NA | NA | TRBJ1-2 | TRBV2 | TGTGCCAGCAGCCAGGGCCAGCCCGTGAGCTACACCTTC | CASSQGQPVSYTF
NA | NA | TRBJ2-5 | TRBV28 | TGTGCCAGCAGTTTGATCGAGGGAGAGGCGGAGGAGACCCAGTACTTC | CASSLIEGEAEETQYF
TRBD1 | few | TRBJ1-5 | TRBV5-6 | TGTGCCAGCAGCGGACAGGGGAGCAATCAGCCCCAGCATTTT | CASSGQGSNQPQHF
TRBD1 | few | TRBJ2-2 | TRBV5-1 | TGCGCCAGCAGCTTGGTTATGACAGGGGGGAACACCGGGGAGCTGTTTTTT | CASSLVMTGGNTGELFF
NA | NA | TRBJ2-6 | TRBV9 | TGTGCCAGCAGCGTAGTCAGGGGCGGGGCCAACGTCCTGACTTTC | CASSVVRGGANVLTF
NA | few | TRBJ1-1 | TRBV19 | TGTGCCAGTAGTATAGGCACCCTAGCGAACACTGAAGCTTTCTTT | CASSIGTLANTEAFF
TRBD2 | NA | TRBJ2-7 | TRBV14 | TGTGCCAGCAGCCAGGGAGCGGGAGGGCCTTGGTTCCCCTACGAGCAGTACTTC | CASSQGAGGPWFPYEQYF
NA | NA | TRBJ2-3 | TRBV28 | TGTGCCAGCATCAAACTAACCAGCACAGATACGCAGTATTTT | CASIKLTSTDTQYF
TRBD2 | NA | TRBJ2-3 | TRBV29-1 | TGCAGCGCCCTAGCGGGATTCACAGATACGCAGTATTTT | CSALAGFTDTQYF
NA | NA | TRBJ1-1 | TRBV28 | TGTGCCAGCGTACAGGTTTTTGAAGCTTTCTTT | CASVQVFEAFF
TRBD1 | few | TRBJ1-3 | TRBV6-5 | TGTGCCAGCAGACTGGACAGGGTGAATGGAAACACCATATATTTT | CASRLDRVNGNTIYF
NA | NA | TRBJ2-3 | TRBV5-1 | TGCGCCAGCAGCTTCCAGGGAGGTACAGATACGCAGTATTTT | CASSFQGGTDTQYF
NA | NA | TRBJ1-2 | TRBV5-1 | TGCGCCAGCAGCTTGCGGGCAGGGGCGTCCCCAGATGGCTACACCTTC | CASSLRAGASPDGYTF
NA | few | TRBJ1-5 | TRBV12-5 | TGTGCTAGTGGTTTGTTCGGTCAGCCCCAGCATTTT | CASGLFGQPQHF
NA | NA | TRBJ2-7 | TRBV19 | TGTGCCAGTAGACTCTCCGGTGATACCTACGAGCAGTACTTC | CASRLSGDTYEQYF
TRBD2 | NA | TRBJ2-1 | TRBV4-2 | TGTGCCAGCAGCCAAGAGAGTAGCGGGAGGGGCGATGAGCAGTTCTTC | CASSQESSGRGDEQFF
NA | few | TRBJ1-2 | TRBV6-5 | TGTGCCAGCAGTTACTCGATCGCAGGAAACTATGGCTACACCTTC | CASSYSIAGNYGYTF
NA | few | TRBJ2-1 | TRBV5-4 | TGTGCCAGCAGCTTGGGGACTTACAATGAGCAGTTCTTC | CASSLGTYNEQFF
TRBD2 | few | TRBJ2-1 | TRBV13 | TGTGCCAGCAGCTCGCGAGCGGGAGGCTCCTACAATGAGCAGTTCTTC | CASSSRAGGSYNEQFF
TRBD2 | NA | TRBJ2-5 | TRBV4-1 | TGCGCCAGCAGCCGGACTAGCGGGGGGGAAGAGACCCAGTACTTC | CASSRTSGGEETQYF
NA | NA | TRBJ2-5 | TRBV30 | TGTGCCTGGAGTTTGGGGCAGATGGAGACCCAGTACTTC | CAWSLGQMETQYF
TRBD2 | NA | TRBJ2-3 | TRBV7-2 | TGTGCCAGCAGCTTCCCTAGCGGGAGGGGGCGAGACACAGATACGCAGTATTTT | CASSFPSGRGRDTDTQYF
NA | NA | TRBJ1-1 | TRBV18 | TGTGCCAGCTCACCAGCCGGCGGGAAATATGAAGCTTTCTTT | CASSPAGGKYEAFF
TRBD1 | NA | TRBJ1-5 | TRBV28 | TGTGCCAGCTGCTGGACAGGGGCGAATCAGCCCCAGCATTTT | CASCWTGANQPQHF
NA | few | TRBJ1-1 | TRBV6-4 | TGTGCCAGCAGTGTCGAACAGGGCACTGAAGCTTTCTTT | CASSVEQGTEAFF
NA | few | TRBJ2-3 | TRBV7-9 | TGTGCCAGCAGCTTAAGGGCCGGGGTAACAGATACGCAGTATTTT | CASSLRAGVTDTQYF
NA | few | TRBJ2-7 | TRBV27 | TGTGCCAGCAGTTTAGGGGTAGGAGGGAGGACCTACGAGCAGTACTTC | CASSLGVGGRTYEQYF
TRBD1 | NA | TRBJ2-5 | TRBV5-4 | TGTGCCAGCAGGACTCAGGGACAGGGGCGGGAGACCCAGTACTTC | CASRTQGQGRETQYF
TRBD2 | NA | TRBJ2-1 | TRBV7-9 | TGTGCCAGCAGCCCCGGACTAGCGGGAGGGCAGGGGGTAGCACTGTTCTTC | CASSPGLAGGQGVALFF
TRBD1 | NA | TRBJ2-1 | TRBV7-9 | TGTGCCATCGACAGGGGCTCCTACAATGAGCAGTTCTTC | CAIDRGSYNEQFF
NA | few | TRBJ2-1 | TRBV7-9 | TGTGCCAGCAGCTTAGGCGGACAATCAAATGAGCAGTTCTTC | CASSLGGQSNEQFF
NA | few | TRBJ2-3 | TRBV4-3 | TGCGCCAGCAGCCAAGGCGTGGACAGATTCCCCACAGATACGCAGTATTTT | CASSQGVDRFPTDTQYF
NA | few | TRBJ1-1 | TRBV5-1 | TGCGCCAGCAGCTTGGGGGGGGTTGGCACTGAAGCTTTCTTT | CASSLGGVGTEAFF
TRBD1 | NA | TRBJ2-7 | TRBV7-2 | TGTGCCAGCAGCTTAGGGACAGGGCGTTACGAGCAGTACTTC | CASSLGTGRYEQYF
TRBD2 | few | TRBJ2-1 | TRBV19 | TGTGCCAGTATTAGGACTAGCGGGATGAATGAGCAGTTCTTC | CASIRTSGMNEQFF
TRBD2 | NA | TRBJ2-1 | TRBV6-5 | TGTGCCAGCAGTAAACTAGCGGGAGGGTACAATGAGCAGTTCTTC | CASSKLAGGYNEQFF
NA | NA | TRBJ2-7 | TRBV29-1 | TGCAGCGTTGAATTACGGGGGATATTCGGCGAGCAGTACTTC | CSVELRGIFGEQYF
TRBD2 | NA | TRBJ2-1 | TRBV6-5 | TGTGCCAGCAGTACGACTAGCGGAACGAATGAGCAGTTCTTC | CASSTTSGTNEQFF
NA | few | TRBJ2-3 | TRBV6-5 | TGTGCCAGCAGCCCCGGTGACAGTAGTATAGATACGCAGTATTTT | CASSPGDSSIDTQYF
TRBD2 | few | TRBJ2-7 | TRBV7-8 | TGTGCCAGCAGCTTGGGTCTAGCGGGCCTTTACGAGCAGTACTTC | CASSLGLAGLYEQYF
NA | few | TRBJ1-2 | TRBV10-3 | TGTGCCATCAGTGAGGAGGGCAGAGTAAGCCAGGATGGCTACACCTTC | CAISEEGRVSQDGYTF
TRBD2 | few | TRBJ2-5 | TRBV18 | TGTGCCAGCTCACCAAGAATAGCGGGAGGGCCGTCGATGGGAGAGACCCAGTACTTC | CASSPRIAGGPSMGETQYF
NA | NA | TRBJ2-1 | TRBV14 | TGTGCCAGCAGCCGAAAAAACAGGGATAATGAGCAGTTCTTC | CASSRKNRDNEQFF